Listed below are T cell receptor beta chains from one sample, sequenced in a study of control samples from healthy donors and cancer patients. Repertoires were generated with immunoSEQ multiplex PCR, while TCRdb's copy carries only in-frame clones and drops some. The sample has 65,000 to 95,000 clones, more than 70% seen once. The specimen sequenced was blood. These receptors all stem from a man aged 45 to 65 in good health. The CDR3 runs from the conserved cysteine through the conserved F or W. The D gene is left open where the match is weak. A row's size may be missing; if present it is once, few, many or a size class.

TRBV6-5	.	.	TRBJ1-1	15	CASRGPGTANTEAFF	TGTGCCAGCAGGGGACCCGGGACGGCGAACACTGAAGCTTTCTTT
TRBV2	TRBD1	.	TRBJ1-2	15	CASTYPGGQADGYTF	TGTGCCAGCACCTACCCCGGGGGACAGGCGGATGGCTACACCTTC
TRBV4-1	TRBD2	.	TRBJ2-1	16	CASSQGLAGSYNEQFF	TGCGCCAGCAGCCAAGGACTAGCGGGAAGTTACAATGAGCAGTTCTTC
TRBV6-4	.	.	TRBJ1-5	15	CASSPQWDSNQPQHF	TGTGCCAGCAGCCCGCAATGGGATAGCAATCAGCCCCAGCATTTT
TRBV19	.	.	TRBJ1-5	14	CASTRRGSNQPQHF	TGTGCCAGTACGAGGAGAGGGTCGAATCAGCCCCAGCATTTT
TRBV9	TRBD1	.	TRBJ1-2	17	CASSVVGGTDPNYGYTF	TGTGCCAGCAGCGTAGTGGGCGGGACAGACCCTAACTATGGCTACACCTTC
TRBV13	.	.	TRBJ2-1	14	CASSPRGASHEQFF	TGTGCCAGCAGCCCCCGAGGGGCTAGCCATGAGCAGTTCTTC
TRBV12-3/TRBV12-4	.	.	TRBJ1-2	11	CASSSGPGGTF	TGTGCCAGCAGCTCCGGACCTGGAGGCACCTTC
TRBV18	TRBD1	few	TRBJ2-7	12	CAGTGLTYEQYF	TGTGCGGGGACAGGGCTAACCTACGAGCAGTACTTC
TRBV7-2	TRBD1	.	TRBJ2-7	15	CASSGSGTGRNEQYF	TGTGCCAGCAGCGGATCCGGGACAGGGAGGAACGAGCAGTACTTC
TRBV5-1	TRBD1	.	TRBJ2-7	14	CASSFGQGQEEQYF	TGCGCCAGCAGCTTCGGACAGGGGCAGGAGGAGCAGTACTTC
TRBV4-2	TRBD2	.	TRBJ2-7	16	CASSQVASGSSYEQYF	TGTGCCAGCAGCCAAGTAGCTAGCGGGTCCTCCTACGAGCAGTACTTC
TRBV12-3/TRBV12-4	.	.	TRBJ2-1	13	CASSLARFNEQFF	TGTGCCAGCAGTTTGGCGCGATTCAATGAGCAGTTCTTC
TRBV4-3	TRBD2	.	TRBJ2-3	19	CASSQDYWASGGGTDTQYF	TGCGCCAGCAGCCAAGATTATTGGGCTAGCGGGGGGGGCACAGATACGCAGTATTTT
TRBV7-2	TRBD1	.	TRBJ1-1	13	CASRQGAATEAFF	TGTGCCAGCAGACAGGGGGCGGCTACTGAAGCTTTCTTT
TRBV7-2	.	.	TRBJ2-1	17	CASSSFFLWASYNEQFF	TGTGCCAGCAGCTCTTTTTTTTTGTGGGCCTCCTACAATGAGCAGTTCTTC
TRBV2	.	.	TRBJ2-5	10	CASGGSLLYF	TGTGCCAGTGGAGGGTCCCTTTTGTACTTC
TRBV5-1	.	.	TRBJ2-2	12	CASRVDTGELFF	TGCGCCAGCAGGGTGGACACCGGGGAGCTGTTTTTT
TRBV7-2	.	.	TRBJ2-3	17	CASSPPIGSGRTDTQYF	TGTGCCAGCAGCCCCCCTATTGGTAGCGGACGCACAGATACGCAGTATTTT
TRBV6-6	.	.	TRBJ1-2	11	CASSYYREGTF	TGTGCCAGCAGTTACTACAGGGAGGGCACCTTC
TRBV9	.	.	TRBJ1-3	16	CASSSRLGFSGNTIYF	TGTGCCAGCAGCTCCCGGTTGGGATTCTCTGGAAACACCATATATTTT
TRBV6-5	TRBD1	.	TRBJ1-2	14	CASSYTDRVDGYTF	TGTGCCAGCAGTTACACGGACAGGGTAGATGGCTACACCTTC
TRBV9	.	.	TRBJ2-3	16	CASSGNSFLATDTQYF	TGTGCCAGCAGTGGTAATTCCTTCCTTGCCACAGATACGCAGTATTTT
TRBV18	TRBD1	.	TRBJ1-1	14	CASSTLDRGTEAFF	TGTGCCAGCTCAACACTGGACAGGGGCACTGAAGCTTTCTTT
TRBV30	.	.	TRBJ2-3	14	CAWSVGASTDTQYF	TGTGCCTGGAGTGTGGGGGCCAGCACAGATACGCAGTATTTT